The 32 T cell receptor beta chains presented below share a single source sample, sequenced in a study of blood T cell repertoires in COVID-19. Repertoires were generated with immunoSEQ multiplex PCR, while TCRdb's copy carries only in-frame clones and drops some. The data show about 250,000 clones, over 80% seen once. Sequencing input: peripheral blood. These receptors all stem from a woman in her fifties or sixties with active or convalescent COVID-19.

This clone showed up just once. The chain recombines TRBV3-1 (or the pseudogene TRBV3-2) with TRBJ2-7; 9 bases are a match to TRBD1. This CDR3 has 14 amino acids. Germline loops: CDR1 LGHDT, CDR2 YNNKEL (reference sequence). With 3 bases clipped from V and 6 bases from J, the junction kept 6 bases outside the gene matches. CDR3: CASSQGGQGGEQYV. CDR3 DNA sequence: TGTGCCAGCAGCCAGGGGGGACAGGGAGGCGAGCAGTACGTC.

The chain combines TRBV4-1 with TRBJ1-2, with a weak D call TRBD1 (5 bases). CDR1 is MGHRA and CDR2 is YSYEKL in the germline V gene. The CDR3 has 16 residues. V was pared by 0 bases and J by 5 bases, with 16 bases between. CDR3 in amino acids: CASSQELGRQNYGYTF. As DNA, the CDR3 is TGCGCCAGCAGCCAAGAACTCGGCAGACAGAATTATGGCTACACCTTC.

CDR3 sequence reads: CASSLGGDTEAFF. The CDR3 DNA is TGTGCCAGCAGCTTAGGGGGGGACACTGAAGCTTTCTTT. J is TRBJ1-1 and V is TRBV7-6; D is possibly TRBD1 (5 bases). CDR1 and CDR2 from the germline V gene are SGHVS and FNYEAQ. V lost 1 base to trimming and J lost 3 bases, with 6 bases between them. The CDR3 consists of 13 residues. Full variable domain (missing parts from reference TRBV7-6 and TRBJ1-1): GAGVSQSPRYKVTKRGQDVALRCDPISGHVSLYWYRQALGQGPEFLTYFNYEAQQDKSGLPNDRFSAERPEGSISTLTIQRTEQRDSAMYRCASSLGGDTEAFFGQGTRLTVV.

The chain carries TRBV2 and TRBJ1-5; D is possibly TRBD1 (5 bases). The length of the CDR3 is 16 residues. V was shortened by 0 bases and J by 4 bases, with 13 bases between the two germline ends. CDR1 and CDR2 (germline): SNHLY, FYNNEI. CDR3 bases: TGTGCCAGCAGTGAAGCCTCAGGGTCATGGAATCAGCCCCAGCATTTT. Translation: CASSEASGSWNQPQHF.

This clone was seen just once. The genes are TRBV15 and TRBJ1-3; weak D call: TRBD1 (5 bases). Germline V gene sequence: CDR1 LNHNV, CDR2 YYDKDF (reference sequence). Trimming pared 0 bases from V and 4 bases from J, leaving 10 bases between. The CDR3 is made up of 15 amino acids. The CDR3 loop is CATSRDRGLGNTIYF. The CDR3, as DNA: TGTGCCACCAGCAGAGATAGGGGTCTCGGAAACACCATATATTTT.

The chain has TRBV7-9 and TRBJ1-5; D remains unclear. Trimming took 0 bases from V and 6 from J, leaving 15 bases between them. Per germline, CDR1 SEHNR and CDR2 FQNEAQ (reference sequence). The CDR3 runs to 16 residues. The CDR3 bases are TGTGCCAGCAGCTTAGCGGCAGCTGGGCCAGGTCAGCCCCAGCATTTT. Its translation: CASSLAAAGPGQPQHF. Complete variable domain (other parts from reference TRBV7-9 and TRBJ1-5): DTGVSQNPRHKITKRGQNVTFRCDPISEHNRLYWYRQTLGQGPEFLTYFQNEAQLEKSRLLSDRFSAERPKGSFSTLEIQRTEQGDSAMYLCASSLAAAGPGQPQHFGDGTRLSIL.

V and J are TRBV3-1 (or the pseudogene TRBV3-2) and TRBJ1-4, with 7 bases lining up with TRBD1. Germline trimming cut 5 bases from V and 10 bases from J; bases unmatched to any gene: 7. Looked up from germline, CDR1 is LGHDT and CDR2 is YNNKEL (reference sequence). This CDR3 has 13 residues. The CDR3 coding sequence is TGTGCCAGCAGCTCGCGGACAGGAGGAAAACTGTTTTTT. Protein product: CASSSRTGGKLFF.

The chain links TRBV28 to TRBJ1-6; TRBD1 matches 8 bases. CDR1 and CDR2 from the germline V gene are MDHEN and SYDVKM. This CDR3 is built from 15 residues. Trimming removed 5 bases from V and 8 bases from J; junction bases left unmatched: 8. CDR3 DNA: TGTGCCAGCAGTCCTTCCGGACAGGGATATTCACCCCTCCACTTT. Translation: CASSPSGQGYSPLHF.

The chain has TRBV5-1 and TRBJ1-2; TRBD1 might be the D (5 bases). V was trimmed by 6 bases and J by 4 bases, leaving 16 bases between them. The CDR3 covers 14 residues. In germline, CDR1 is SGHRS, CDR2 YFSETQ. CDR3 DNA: TGCGCCAGCACCGGATCCGGGGGTTCCTATGGCTACACCTTC. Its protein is CASTGSGGSYGYTF.

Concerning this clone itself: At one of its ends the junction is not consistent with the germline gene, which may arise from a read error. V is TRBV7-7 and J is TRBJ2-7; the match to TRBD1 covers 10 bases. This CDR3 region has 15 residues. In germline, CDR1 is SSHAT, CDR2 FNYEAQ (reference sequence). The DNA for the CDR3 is TGTGCTAGCAGCTTAGGGACAGGGGATATGTACGAGCAGTACTTC. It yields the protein CASSLGTGDMYEQYF.

This chain's CDR3 is CASSTRTGTKNTEAFF. DNA of the CDR3: TGTGCCAGCAGTACCCGGACAGGAACAAAGAACACTGAAGCTTTCTTT. The V and J genes are TRBV28 and TRBJ1-1, with 7 bases matching TRBD1. From germline, CDR1 is MDHEN and CDR2 SYDVKM. This CDR3 has 16 residues. The junction had 10 bases not matched to a gene; V was cut back by 5 bases and J by 1 base.

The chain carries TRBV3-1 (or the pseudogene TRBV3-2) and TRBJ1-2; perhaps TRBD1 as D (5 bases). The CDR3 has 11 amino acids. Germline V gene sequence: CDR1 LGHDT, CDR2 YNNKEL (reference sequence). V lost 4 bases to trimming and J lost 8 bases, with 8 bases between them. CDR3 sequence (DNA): TGTGCCAGCAGCCCAGGGCGGGGCTACACCTTC. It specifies CASSPGRGYTF.

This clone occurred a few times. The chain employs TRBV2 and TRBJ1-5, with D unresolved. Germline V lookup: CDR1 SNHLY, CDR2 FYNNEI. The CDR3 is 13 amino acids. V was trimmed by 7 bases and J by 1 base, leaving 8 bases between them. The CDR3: CASNQQSNQPQHF. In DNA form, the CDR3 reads TGTGCCAGCAATCAACAGAGCAATCAGCCCCAGCATTTT.

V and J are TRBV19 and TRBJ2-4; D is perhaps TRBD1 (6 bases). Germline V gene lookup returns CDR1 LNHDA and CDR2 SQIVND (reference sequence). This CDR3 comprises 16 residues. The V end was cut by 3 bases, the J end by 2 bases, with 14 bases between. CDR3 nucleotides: TGTGCCAGTAGTATTAACCCTCAGGGGTCCAAAAACATTCAGTACTTC. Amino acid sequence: CASSINPQGSKNIQYF.

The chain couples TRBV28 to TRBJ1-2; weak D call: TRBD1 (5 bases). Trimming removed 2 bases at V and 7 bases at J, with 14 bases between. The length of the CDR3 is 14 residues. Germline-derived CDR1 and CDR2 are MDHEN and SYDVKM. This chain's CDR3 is CASSLKIGVSGYTF. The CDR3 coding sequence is TGTGCCAGCAGTTTAAAGATAGGGGTTAGTGGCTACACCTTC.

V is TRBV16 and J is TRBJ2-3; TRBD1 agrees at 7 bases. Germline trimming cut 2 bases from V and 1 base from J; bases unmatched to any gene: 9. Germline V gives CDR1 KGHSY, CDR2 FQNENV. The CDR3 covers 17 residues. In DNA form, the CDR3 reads TGTGCCAGCAGCCAACATTCAGGGGGTAGCGGCACAGATACGCAGTATTTT. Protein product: CASSQHSGGSGTDTQYF. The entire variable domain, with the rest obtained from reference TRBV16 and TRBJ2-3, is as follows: GEEVAQTPKHLVRGEGQKAKLYCAPIKGHSYVFWYQQVLKNEFKFLISFQNENVFDETGMPKERFSAKCLPNSPCSLEIQATKLEDSAVYFCASSQHSGGSGTDTQYFGPGTRLTVL.

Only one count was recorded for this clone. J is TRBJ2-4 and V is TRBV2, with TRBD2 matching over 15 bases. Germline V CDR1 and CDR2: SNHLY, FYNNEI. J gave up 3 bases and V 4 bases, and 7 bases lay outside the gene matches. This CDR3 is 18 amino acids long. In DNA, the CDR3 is TGTGCCAGCAGTGGGACTAGCGGGGGGGCCTTTGGCAAAAACATTCAGTACTTC. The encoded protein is CASSGTSGGAFGKNIQYF. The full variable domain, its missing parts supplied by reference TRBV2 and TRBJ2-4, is EPEVTQTPSHQVTQMGQEVILRCVPISNHLYFYWYRQILGQKVEFLVSFYNNEISEKSEIFDDQFSVERPDGSNFTLKIRSTKLEDSAMYFCASSGTSGGAFGKNIQYFGAGTRLSVL.

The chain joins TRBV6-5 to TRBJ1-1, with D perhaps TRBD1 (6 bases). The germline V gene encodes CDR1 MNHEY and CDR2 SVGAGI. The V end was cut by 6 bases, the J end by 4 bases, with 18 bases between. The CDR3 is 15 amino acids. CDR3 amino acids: CASREGGPMVTEAFF. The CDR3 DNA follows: TGTGCCAGCAGGGAGGGGGGGCCGATGGTCACTGAAGCTTTCTTT.

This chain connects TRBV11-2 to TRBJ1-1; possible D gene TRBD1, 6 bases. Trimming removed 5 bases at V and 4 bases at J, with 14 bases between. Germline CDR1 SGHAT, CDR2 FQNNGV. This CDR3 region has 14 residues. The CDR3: CASSRGGAFTEAFF. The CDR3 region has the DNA TGTGCCAGCAGCCGAGGGGGGGCTTTCACTGAAGCTTTCTTT.

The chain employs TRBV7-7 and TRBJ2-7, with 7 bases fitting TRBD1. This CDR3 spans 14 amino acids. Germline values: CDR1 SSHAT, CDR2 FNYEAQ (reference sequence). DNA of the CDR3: TGTGCTAGCAGCCTCGGACAGGATTCCTACGAGCAGTACGTC. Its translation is CASSLGQDSYEQYV.

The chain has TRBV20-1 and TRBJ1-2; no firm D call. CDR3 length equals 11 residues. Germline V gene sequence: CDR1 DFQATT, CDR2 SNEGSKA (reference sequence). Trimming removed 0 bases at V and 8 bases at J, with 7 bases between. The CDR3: CSARDSRGYTF. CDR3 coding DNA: TGCAGTGCTAGAGACTCGAGAGGCTACACCTTC.

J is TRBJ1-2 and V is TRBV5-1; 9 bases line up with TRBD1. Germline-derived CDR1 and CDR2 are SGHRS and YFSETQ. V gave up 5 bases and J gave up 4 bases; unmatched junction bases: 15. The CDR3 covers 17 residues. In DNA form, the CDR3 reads TGCGCCAGCAGAGGGAGGGACAGGGAAACTGATGTCTATGGCTACACCTTC. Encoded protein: CASRGRDRETDVYGYTF.

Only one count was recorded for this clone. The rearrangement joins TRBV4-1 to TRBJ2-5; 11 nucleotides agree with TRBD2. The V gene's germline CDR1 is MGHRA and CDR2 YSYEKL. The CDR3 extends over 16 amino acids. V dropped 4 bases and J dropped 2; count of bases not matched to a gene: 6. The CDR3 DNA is TGCGCCAGCAGCCCGGGACTAGCGGACCTTCAAGAGACCCAGTACTTC. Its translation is CASSPGLADLQETQYF.

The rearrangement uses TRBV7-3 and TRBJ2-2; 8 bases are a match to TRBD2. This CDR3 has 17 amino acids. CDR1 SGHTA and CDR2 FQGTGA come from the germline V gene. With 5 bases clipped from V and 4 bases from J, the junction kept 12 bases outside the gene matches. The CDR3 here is CASSPSVSGRVTGELFF. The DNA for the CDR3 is TGTGCCAGCAGCCCTTCCGTAAGCGGGAGAGTCACCGGGGAGCTGTTTTTT.

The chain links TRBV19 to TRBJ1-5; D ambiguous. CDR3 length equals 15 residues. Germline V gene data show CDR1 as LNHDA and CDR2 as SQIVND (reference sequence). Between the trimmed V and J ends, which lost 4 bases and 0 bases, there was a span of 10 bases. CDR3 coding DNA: TGTGCCAGTAGTACGACAATTCATAGCAATCAGCCCCAGCATTTT. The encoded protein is CASSTTIHSNQPQHF.

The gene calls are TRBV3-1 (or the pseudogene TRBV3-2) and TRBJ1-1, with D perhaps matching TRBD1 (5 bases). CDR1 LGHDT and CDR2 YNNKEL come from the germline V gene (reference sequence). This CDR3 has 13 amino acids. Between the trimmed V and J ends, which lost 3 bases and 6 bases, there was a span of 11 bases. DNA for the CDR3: TGTGCCAGCAGCCACCCGACACAGGCTGAAGCTTTCTTT. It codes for CASSHPTQAEAFF.

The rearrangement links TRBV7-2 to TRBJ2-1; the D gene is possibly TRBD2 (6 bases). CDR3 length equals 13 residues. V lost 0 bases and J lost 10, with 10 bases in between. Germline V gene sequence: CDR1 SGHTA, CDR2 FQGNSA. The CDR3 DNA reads TGTGCCAGCAGCTTAGCTCTAGCGAACGAGCAGTTCTTC. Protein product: CASSLALANEQFF.

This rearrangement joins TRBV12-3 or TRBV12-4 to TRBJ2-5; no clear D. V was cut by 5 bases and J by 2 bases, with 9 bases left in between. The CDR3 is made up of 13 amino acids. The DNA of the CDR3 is TGTGCCAGCAGTCTACAGATACAAGAGACCCAGTACTTC. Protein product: CASSLQIQETQYF.

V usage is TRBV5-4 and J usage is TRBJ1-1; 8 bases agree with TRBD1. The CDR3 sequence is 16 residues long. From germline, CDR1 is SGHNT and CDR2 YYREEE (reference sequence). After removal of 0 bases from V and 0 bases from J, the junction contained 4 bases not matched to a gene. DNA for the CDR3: TGTGCCAGCAGCTTGGCCGGGACAGGACTGAACACTGAAGCTTTCTTT. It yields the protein CASSLAGTGLNTEAFF.

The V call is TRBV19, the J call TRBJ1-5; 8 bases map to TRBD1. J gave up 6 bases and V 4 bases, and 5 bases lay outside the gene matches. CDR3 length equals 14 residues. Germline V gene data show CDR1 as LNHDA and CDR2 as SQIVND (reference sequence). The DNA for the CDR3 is TGTGCCAGTAGTACGGACAGGGACGGTCAGCCCCAGCATTTT. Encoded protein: CASSTDRDGQPQHF. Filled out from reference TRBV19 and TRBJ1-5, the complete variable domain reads DGGITQSPKYLFRKEGQNVTLSCEQNLNHDAMYWYRQDPGQGLRLIYYSQIVNDFQKGDIAEGYSVSREKKESFPLTVTSAQKNPTAFYLCASSTDRDGQPQHFGDGTRLSIL.

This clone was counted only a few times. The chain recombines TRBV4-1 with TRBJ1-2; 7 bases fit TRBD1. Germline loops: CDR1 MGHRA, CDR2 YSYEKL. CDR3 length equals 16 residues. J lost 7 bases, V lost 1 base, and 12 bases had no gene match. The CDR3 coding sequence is TGCGCCAGCAGCCAAGGATTTAGAGGGGGCGATGGTGGCTACACCTTC. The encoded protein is CASSQGFRGGDGGYTF.

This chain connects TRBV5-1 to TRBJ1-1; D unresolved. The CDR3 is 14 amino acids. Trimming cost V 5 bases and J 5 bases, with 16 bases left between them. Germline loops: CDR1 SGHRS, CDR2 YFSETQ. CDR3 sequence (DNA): TGCGCCAGCAGTCTTGACAACCGAGGGACTGAAGCTTTCTTT. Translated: CASSLDNRGTEAFF.